This T cell receptor beta chain was captured by sequencing in a study of brain T cells in children with intractable seizures. Findings of the study overall: Clones missing pre-surgery may reflect undersampling of that blood sample.

In regard to this clone: Its antigen remains unidentified.

Clones were sequenced by immunoSEQ multiplex PCR, and TCRdb holds only the in-frame ones, with some missing. The sample yields under 150,000 clones, 94% seen once. CDR3 length: 16 residues. The germline V gene encodes CDR1 SEHNR and CDR2 FQNEAQ (reference sequence). With 6 bases clipped from V and 2 bases from J, the junction kept 10 bases outside the gene matches. The specimen comprised peripheral blood, sampled at surgery. The TCR comes from a boy in the first two years of life with hemimegalencephaly and intractable seizures. V usage is TRBV7-9 and J usage is TRBJ2-7; 10 bases agree with TRBD1. DNA for the CDR3: TGTGCCAGCAGTCCCGGGACAGGGGTGCCAACCTACGAGCAGTACTTC. It yields the protein CASSPGTGVPTYEQYF. Variable domain in full (rest from reference TRBV7-9 and TRBJ2-7): DTGVSQNPRHKITKRGQNVTFRCDPISEHNRLYWYRQTLGQGPEFLTYFQNEAQLEKSRLLSDRFSAERPKGSFSTLEIQRTEQGDSAMYLCASSPGTGVPTYEQYFGPGTRLTVT.